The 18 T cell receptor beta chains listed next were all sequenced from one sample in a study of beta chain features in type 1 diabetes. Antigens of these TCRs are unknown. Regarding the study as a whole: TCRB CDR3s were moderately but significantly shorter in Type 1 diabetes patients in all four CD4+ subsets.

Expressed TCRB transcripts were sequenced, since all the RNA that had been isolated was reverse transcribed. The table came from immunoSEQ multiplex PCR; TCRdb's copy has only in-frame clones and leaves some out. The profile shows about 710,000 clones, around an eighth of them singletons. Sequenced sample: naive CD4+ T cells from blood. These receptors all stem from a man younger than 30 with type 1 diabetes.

The CDR3 region has the DNA TGTGCCAGCAGCTCCTATAGCGGGGTGAAAGAGACCCAGTACTTC. Translating it yields CASSSYSGVKETQYF. The chain is built from TRBV5-7 and TRBJ2-5; TRBD2 matches at 8 bases. TRBV5-7 belongs to the ORF category, with a function that is uncertain. CDR3 size: 15 residues. J lost 3 bases, V lost 3 bases, and 7 bases had no gene match.

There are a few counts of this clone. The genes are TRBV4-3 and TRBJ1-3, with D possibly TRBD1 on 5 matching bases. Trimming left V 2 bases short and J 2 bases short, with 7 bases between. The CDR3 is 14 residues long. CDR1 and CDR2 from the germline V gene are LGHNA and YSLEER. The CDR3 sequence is CASSQQGTGNTIYF. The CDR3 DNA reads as TGCGCCAGCAGCCAACAGGGTACTGGAAACACCATATATTTT.

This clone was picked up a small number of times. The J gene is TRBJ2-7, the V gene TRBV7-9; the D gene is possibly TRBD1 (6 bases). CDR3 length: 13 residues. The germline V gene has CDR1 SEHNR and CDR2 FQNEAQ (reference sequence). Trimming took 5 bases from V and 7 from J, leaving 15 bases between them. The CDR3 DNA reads TGTGCCAGCAGCCCTCGACAGGTTCAAGAGCAGTACTTC. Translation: CASSPRQVQEQYF.

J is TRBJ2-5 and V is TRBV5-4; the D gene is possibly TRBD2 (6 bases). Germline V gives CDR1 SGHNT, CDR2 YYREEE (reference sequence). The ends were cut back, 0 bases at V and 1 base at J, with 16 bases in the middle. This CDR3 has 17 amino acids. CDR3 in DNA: TGTGCCAGCAGCTTGGGGGCCCGGGGGACCGCCCAAGAGACCCAGTACTTC. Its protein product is CASSLGARGTAQETQYF.

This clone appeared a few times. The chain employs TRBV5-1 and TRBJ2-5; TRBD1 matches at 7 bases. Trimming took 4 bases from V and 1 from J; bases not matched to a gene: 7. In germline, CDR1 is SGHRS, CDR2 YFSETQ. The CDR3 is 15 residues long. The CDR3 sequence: CASSLDRARQETQYF. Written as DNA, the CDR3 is TGCGCCAGCAGCCTTGACAGGGCTCGCCAAGAGACCCAGTACTTC. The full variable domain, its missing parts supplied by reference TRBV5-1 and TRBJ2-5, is KAGVTQTPRYLIKTRGQQVTLSCSPISGHRSVSWYQQTPGQGLQFLFEYFSETQRNKGNFPGRFSGRQFSNSRSEMNVSTLELGDSALYLCASSLDRARQETQYFGPGTRLLVL.

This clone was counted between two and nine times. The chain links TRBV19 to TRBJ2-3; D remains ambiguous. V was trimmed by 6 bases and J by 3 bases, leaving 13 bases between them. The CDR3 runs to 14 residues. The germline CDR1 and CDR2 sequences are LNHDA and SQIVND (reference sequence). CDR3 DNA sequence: TGTGCCAGTAGAAGGGAACTATATACAGATACGCAGTATTTT. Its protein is CASRRELYTDTQYF.

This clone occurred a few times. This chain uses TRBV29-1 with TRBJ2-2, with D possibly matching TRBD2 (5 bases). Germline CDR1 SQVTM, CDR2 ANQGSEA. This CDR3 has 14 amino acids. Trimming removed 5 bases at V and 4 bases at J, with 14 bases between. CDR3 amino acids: CSVSKSGVTGELFF. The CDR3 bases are TGCAGCGTTTCCAAATCCGGGGTCACCGGGGAGCTGTTTTTT.

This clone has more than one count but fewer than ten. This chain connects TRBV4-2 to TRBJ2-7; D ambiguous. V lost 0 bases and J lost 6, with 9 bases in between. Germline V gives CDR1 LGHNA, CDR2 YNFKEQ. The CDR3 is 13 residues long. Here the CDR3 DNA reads TGTGCCAGCAGCCAAGATACGGGCTCCGAGCAGTACTTC. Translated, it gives CASSQDTGSEQYF.

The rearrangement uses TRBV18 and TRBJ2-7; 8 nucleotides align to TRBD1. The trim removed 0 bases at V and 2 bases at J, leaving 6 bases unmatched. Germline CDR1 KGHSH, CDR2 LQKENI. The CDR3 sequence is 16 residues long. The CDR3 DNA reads TGTGCCAGCTCACCACCAACCGGACAGGGCGCCTACGAGCAGTACTTC. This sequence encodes CASSPPTGQGAYEQYF.

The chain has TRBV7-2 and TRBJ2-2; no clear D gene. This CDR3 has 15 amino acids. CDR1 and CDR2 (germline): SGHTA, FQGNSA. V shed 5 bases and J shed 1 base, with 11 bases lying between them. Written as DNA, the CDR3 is TGTGCCAGCAGCCGACCTACAGAGAACACCGGGGAGCTGTTTTTT. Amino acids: CASSRPTENTGELFF.

CDR3 bases: TGTGCCAGCAGCCCTCGAGGGCGCACAGATACGCAGTATTTT. This encodes CASSPRGRTDTQYF. The V and J genes are TRBV4-2 and TRBJ2-3; perhaps TRBD2 as D (5 bases). The CDR3 spans 14 residues. With 4 bases removed from V and 1 base from J, the gap between germline ends came to 9 bases. CDR1 is LGHNA and CDR2 is YNFKEQ in the germline V gene.

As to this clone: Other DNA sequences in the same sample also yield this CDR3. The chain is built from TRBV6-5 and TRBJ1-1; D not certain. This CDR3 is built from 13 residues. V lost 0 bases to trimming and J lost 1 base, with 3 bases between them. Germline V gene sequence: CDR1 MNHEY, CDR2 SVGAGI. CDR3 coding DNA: TGTGCCAGCAGTTACTCGCAGAACACTGAAGCTTTCTTT. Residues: CASSYSQNTEAFF.

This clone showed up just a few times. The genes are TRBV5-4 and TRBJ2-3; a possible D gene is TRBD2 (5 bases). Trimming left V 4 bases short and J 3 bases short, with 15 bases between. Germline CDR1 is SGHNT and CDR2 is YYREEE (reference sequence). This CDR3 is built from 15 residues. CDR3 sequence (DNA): TGTGCCAGCAGCCACGACTCGGGATTAACAGATACGCAGTATTTT. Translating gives CASSHDSGLTDTQYF.

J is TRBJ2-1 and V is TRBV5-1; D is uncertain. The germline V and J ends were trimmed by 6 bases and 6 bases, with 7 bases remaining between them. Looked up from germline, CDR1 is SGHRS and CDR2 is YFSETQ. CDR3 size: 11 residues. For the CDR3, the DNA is TGCGCCAGCATCTCCGGCAATGAGCAGTTCTTC. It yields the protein CASISGNEQFF.

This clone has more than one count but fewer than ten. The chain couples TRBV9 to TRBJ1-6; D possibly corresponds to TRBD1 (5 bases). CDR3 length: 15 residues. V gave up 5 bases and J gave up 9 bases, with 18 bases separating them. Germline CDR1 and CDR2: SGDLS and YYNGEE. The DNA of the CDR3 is TGTGCCAGCAGTCCTCGTGGGGGTGATTCTTCACCCCTCCACTTT. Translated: CASSPRGGDSSPLHF.

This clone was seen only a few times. CDR3 amino acids: CASRQRENTGELFF. As DNA, the CDR3 is TGTGCCAGCAGACAGCGGGAGAACACCGGGGAGCTGTTTTTT. The V gene is TRBV2, the J gene TRBJ2-2; 7 positions agree with TRBD2. The V and J ends lost 6 bases and 1 base, in that order; junction bases with no gene match: 2. CDR3 length: 14 residues. The germline V gene has CDR1 SNHLY and CDR2 FYNNEI.

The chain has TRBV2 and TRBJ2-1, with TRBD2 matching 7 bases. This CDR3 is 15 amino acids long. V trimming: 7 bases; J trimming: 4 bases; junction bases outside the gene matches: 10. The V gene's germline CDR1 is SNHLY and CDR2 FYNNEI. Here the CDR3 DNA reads TGTGCCAGCAACGAGGGAGGGATTTCATACAATGAGCAGTTCTTC. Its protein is CASNEGGISYNEQFF.

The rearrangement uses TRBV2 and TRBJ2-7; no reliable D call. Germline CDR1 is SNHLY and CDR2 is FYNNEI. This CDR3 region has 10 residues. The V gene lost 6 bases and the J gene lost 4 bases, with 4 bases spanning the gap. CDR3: CASSLYEQYF. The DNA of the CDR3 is TGTGCCAGCAGCCTTTACGAGCAGTACTTC.